The 25 T cell receptor beta chains presented below share a single source sample, sequenced in a study of T-cell memory formation after mild COVID-19. TCRdb reprocessed the 5' RACE reads with MiXCR, giving one entry per CDR3 protein. The table includes 180,000 or so distinct CDR3 sequences, roughly 12% detected once. Sequenced input: PBMCs or a T cell subset sorted from them (not recorded which). The receptors stem from a man aged 18-30 years who had mild COVID-19 (a few samples of this study predate the infection). Cell type and time point are not known.

With regard to this clonotype: A much larger clone lies one base from this, so it may be a read error. The chain is built from TRBV27 and TRBJ2-5; D not certain. The CDR3 runs 11 residues. Germline loops: CDR1 MNHEY, CDR2 SMNVEV (reference sequence). The V end lost 6 bases, the J end lost 5 bases, and 7 bases lay between the germline ends. Here the CDR3 reads CASSHGETQYF. Written as DNA, the CDR3 is TGTGCCAGCAGCCACGGGGAGACCCAGTACTTC.

In this sample, this clonotype turned up many times. The chain couples TRBV4-3 to TRBJ2-7; 11 positions agree with TRBD1. Germline CDR1 LGHNA, CDR2 YSLEER. This CDR3 has 15 residues. Trimming took 0 bases from V and 3 from J; bases not matched to a gene: 1. The CDR3 is CASSQEGTGGYEQYF. As DNA, the CDR3 is TGCGCCAGCAGCCAAGAGGGGACAGGGGGCTACGAGCAGTACTTC.

This clonotype has just a few counts. This chain joins TRBV2 and TRBJ2-1, with D maybe TRBD2 (5 bases). The germline gives CDR1 SNHLY, CDR2 FYNNEI. V was clipped by 2 bases and J by 0 bases, with 8 bases between them. The CDR3 is made up of 15 amino acids. CDR3 in DNA: TGTGCCAGCAGTGAAACTAGTTCCTCCTACAATGAGCAGTTCTTC. It encodes CASSETSSSYNEQFF.

This clonotype has only a few counts. The V gene is TRBV4-3, the J gene TRBJ2-2; D may be TRBD2 (5 bases). The CDR3 is made up of 19 amino acids. Trimming pared 0 bases from V and 4 bases from J, leaving 21 bases between. CDR1 and CDR2 from the germline V gene are LGHNA and YSLEER. The DNA for the CDR3 is TGCGCCAGCAGCCAAGATCTGGGCCGACTACCGCGTGGCACCGGGGAGCTGTTTTTT. Protein sequence: CASSQDLGRLPRGTGELFF.

The J gene is TRBJ2-5, the V gene TRBV20-1; D not certain. Germline CDR1 is DFQATT and CDR2 is SNEGSKA (reference sequence). The CDR3 has 11 residues. The V gene lost 5 bases and the J gene lost 5 bases, with 9 bases spanning the gap. The CDR3 bases are TGCAGTGCTGGAATTCAGGAGACCCAGTACTTC. Its protein is CSAGIQETQYF.

This clonotype was detected only a few times. This chain uses TRBV10-3 with TRBJ2-3, with TRBD2 identical over 7 bases. The CDR3 loop spans 15 amino acids. The trim removed 6 bases at V and 2 bases at J, leaving 8 bases unmatched. Per the germline V gene, CDR1 is ENHRY and CDR2 is SYGVKD. This chain's CDR3 is CAISLSLAPTDTQYF. CDR3 sequence (DNA): TGTGCCATCAGCCTTTCACTAGCGCCCACAGATACGCAGTATTTT.

In its sample, this clonotype was seen many times. The rearrangement links TRBV7-9 to TRBJ2-7; D remains ambiguous. Germline V gene sequence: CDR1 SEHNR, CDR2 FQNEAQ (reference sequence). Trimming removed 5 bases at V and 7 bases at J, with 9 bases between. This CDR3 has 11 residues. CDR3 coding DNA: TGTGCCAGCAGCCGATACAGAGAGCAGTACTTC. It encodes CASSRYREQYF.

This clonotype appeared a few times. The V call is TRBV2, the J call TRBJ2-5; perhaps TRBD2 as D (6 bases). Germline V gene data show CDR1 as SNHLY and CDR2 as FYNNEI. Deletions cut 5 bases from V and 2 bases from J, with 9 bases between. The CDR3 spans 13 residues. The CDR3, as DNA: TGTGCCAGCAGTACGACTAGTCAAGAGACCCAGTACTTC. Translation gives CASSTTSQETQYF.

There are many counts of this clonotype. The gene calls are TRBV4-1 and TRBJ1-1; D may be TRBD1 (5 bases). CDR1 is MGHRA and CDR2 is YSYEKL in the germline V gene. V shed 3 bases and J shed 10 bases, with 30 bases lying between them. CDR3 length: 18 amino acids. In DNA form, the CDR3 reads TGCGCCAGCAGCCAGGATGTAAGACTCCGGGACTCCAAGGCGGGAGCTTTCTTT. It is translated as CASSQDVRLRDSKAGAFF.

The chain carries TRBV7-9 and TRBJ2-5; no clear D gene. CDR1 SEHNR and CDR2 FQNEAQ come from the germline V gene (reference sequence). This CDR3 is 13 amino acids long. The V and J ends lost 5 bases and 4 bases respectively, with 11 bases between them. The chain's CDR3 is CASSPSPRETQYF. The CDR3, as DNA: TGTGCCAGCAGCCCCTCCCCCAGAGAGACCCAGTACTTC. The full variable domain, rest sourced from reference TRBV7-9 and TRBJ2-5, is DTGVSQNPRHKITKRGQNVTFRCDPISEHNRLYWYRQTLGQGPEFLTYFQNEAQLEKSRLLSDRFSAERPKGSFSTLEIQRTEQGDSAMYLCASSPSPRETQYFGPGTRLLVL.

The genes are TRBV5-1 and TRBJ1-2, with D tentatively TRBD1 (6 bases). This CDR3 has 14 amino acids. Germline CDR1 SGHRS, CDR2 YFSETQ. Trimming removed 4 bases at V and 8 bases at J, with 18 bases between. The CDR3 here is CASSPNLEGGGYTF. As DNA, the CDR3 is TGCGCCAGCAGCCCAAACCTAGAGGGGGGCGGCTACACCTTC.

The chain couples TRBV5-4 to TRBJ1-1; D is uncertain. Trimming took off 2 bases at V and 5 bases at J, with 19 bases between the two ends. This CDR3 spans 16 amino acids. Germline CDR1 SGHNT, CDR2 YYREEE (reference sequence). CDR3 in amino acids: CASSFRVVIGITEAFF. In nucleotides, the CDR3 is TGTGCCAGCAGCTTCAGAGTGGTCATAGGAATTACTGAAGCTTTCTTT.

This clonotype was counted between two and nine times. For the CDR3, the DNA is TGCGCCAGCAGCCGGAAGGTACAGGGAGAAGCCACCGGGGAGCTGTTTTTT. This codes for CASSRKVQGEATGELFF. The rearrangement links TRBV4-1 to TRBJ2-2; a weak D match, TRBD1 (6 bases). The CDR3 length is 17 residues. Trimming cost V 4 bases and J 4 bases, with 19 bases left between them. Germline V lookup: CDR1 MGHRA, CDR2 YSYEKL.

This clonotype has more than one count but fewer than ten. The gene calls are TRBV20-1 and TRBJ1-2, with 10 bases fitting TRBD1. Unmatched junction bases numbered 3, after V lost 0 bases and J lost 8 bases. The CDR3 extends over 13 amino acids. CDR1 and CDR2 (germline): DFQATT, SNEGSKA (reference sequence). The DNA of the CDR3 is TGCAGTGCTAGAGACGACAGGGGGCAGGGCTACACCTTC. This gives the protein CSARDDRGQGYTF.

This clonotype occurred many times. The V call is TRBV4-1, the J call TRBJ1-2, with D uncertain. The V gene lost 6 bases and the J gene lost 5 bases, with 19 bases spanning the gap. CDR3 length: 15 residues. Germline CDR1 MGHRA, CDR2 YSYEKL. The CDR3 region is CASREVFGVGYGYTF. The CDR3 DNA reads as TGCGCCAGCAGGGAGGTATTTGGGGTCGGGTATGGCTACACCTTC.

Ten or more counts support this clonotype. The V gene is TRBV4-1, the J gene TRBJ1-5, with TRBD1 matching 8 bases. With 1 base clipped from V and 6 bases from J, the junction kept 2 bases outside the gene matches. Germline loops: CDR1 MGHRA, CDR2 YSYEKL. The CDR3 has 14 amino acids. The CDR3 DNA reads TGCGCCAGCAGCCAAGCCAGGGGGCTTCAGCCCCAGCATTTT. This sequence encodes CASSQARGLQPQHF.

The chain uses TRBV25-1 and TRBJ2-7, with D tentatively TRBD1 or TRBD2 (5 bases each). The CDR3 runs 15 residues. The V gene's germline CDR1 is MGHDK and CDR2 SYGVNS. V lost 5 bases and J lost 6, with 20 bases in between. Here the CDR3 reads CASSTTGTPGREQYF. Here the CDR3 DNA reads TGTGCCAGCAGTACAACCGGGACCCCTGGACGCGAGCAGTACTTC.

In its sample, this clonotype was seen a few times. The chain recombines TRBV7-2 with TRBJ2-2; 8 nucleotides match TRBD1. The length of the CDR3 is 15 residues. Germline CDR1 reads SGHTA; CDR2 reads FQGNSA. After removal of 5 bases from V and 6 bases from J, the junction contained 8 bases not matched to a gene. Here the CDR3 reads CASSTQTGVSGELFF. As DNA, the CDR3 is TGTGCCAGCAGCACTCAGACAGGGGTATCCGGGGAGCTGTTTTTT.

This clonotype was seen a handful of times. This chain links TRBV11-2 with TRBJ1-1; D is possibly TRBD1 (6 bases). This CDR3 contains 14 residues. V gave up 4 bases and J gave up 4 bases, with 13 bases separating them. Germline CDR1 reads SGHAT; CDR2 reads FQNNGV. CDR3 DNA sequence: TGTGCCAGCAGCTCGATCAGGGGTAGCACTGAAGCTTTCTTT. Translated, it gives CASSSIRGSTEAFF.

This clonotype was recorded many times. The V gene is TRBV3-2, the J gene TRBJ2-5. TRBV3-2 is a listed pseudogene. This CDR3 has 13 amino acids. The CDR3 nucleotides read TGTGCCAGCAGCCCCGGATTTGAAGAGACCCAGTACTTC. It translates to CASSPGFEETQYF.

J is TRBJ1-3 and V is TRBV18, with D uncertain. Deletions cut 4 bases from V and 7 bases from J, with 11 bases between. Germline V gene lookup returns CDR1 KGHSH and CDR2 LQKENI. The CDR3 length is 13 residues. The DNA of the CDR3 is TGTGCCAGCTCACGAGAGGTGTGGAACACCATATATTTT. It is translated as CASSREVWNTIYF. Full variable domain (rest looked up from reference TRBV18 and TRBJ1-3): NAGVMQNPRHLVRRRGQEARLRCSPMKGHSHVYWYRQLPEEGLKFMVYLQKENIIDESGMPKERFSAEFPKEGPSILRIQQVVRGDSAAYFCASSREVWNTIYFGEGSWLTVV.

This clonotype was counted between two and nine times. The chain has TRBV7-2 and TRBJ2-5; D is uncertain. CDR3 size: 12 residues. Per germline, CDR1 SGHTA and CDR2 FQGNSA. Trimming took 3 bases from V and 5 from J, leaving 7 bases between them. This CDR3 is CASSFHRETQYF. The CDR3 DNA reads TGTGCCAGCAGCTTTCACCGGGAGACCCAGTACTTC.

This sequence joins TRBV4-1 and TRBJ2-5; D not certain. CDR1 is MGHRA and CDR2 is YSYEKL in the germline V gene. This CDR3 is built from 13 residues. The ends were cut back, 0 bases at V and 2 bases at J, with 4 bases in the middle. For the CDR3, the DNA is TGCGCCAGCAGCCAAGAGCGACAAGAGACCCAGTACTTC. Amino acids: CASSQERQETQYF.

This clonotype was counted at least ten times. The chain joins TRBV7-2 to TRBJ1-2; TRBD1 might be the D (6 bases). Trimming cost V 0 bases and J 4 bases, with 6 bases left between them. The length of the CDR3 is 13 residues. The germline gives CDR1 SGHTA, CDR2 FQGNSA. In DNA, the CDR3 is TGTGCCAGCAGCTTAGCAGGGGGCTATGGCTACACCTTC. Translating it yields CASSLAGGYGYTF.

This clonotype was observed a single time. This chain joins TRBV20-1 and TRBJ1-1; the D is unclear. The CDR3 has 12 residues. V was trimmed by 6 bases and J by 3 bases, leaving 11 bases between them. Germline V gene lookup returns CDR1 DFQATT and CDR2 SNEGSKA (reference sequence). CDR3 in DNA: TGCAGTGCGAAGCGGGTGGACACTGAAGCTTTCTTT. This encodes CSAKRVDTEAFF.